This entry is about one T cell receptor (beta chain). The sample originates from a study of blood T cell repertoires in COVID-19. In the study overall: Samples representing acute and convalescent COVID-19 were sourced from the United States, Italy and Spain. Nucleic acid was either cDNA or gDNA, and it came from T cells, B-cell-depleted T cells, or PBMCs.

Seattle enrolled patients during active infection and tracked them longitudinally. The germline V gene has CDR1 SGHRS and CDR2 YFSETQ. V lost 0 bases to trimming and J lost 10 bases; unmatched junction nucleotides: 6. CDR3 length: 15 residues. Authors' methods: By means of reference gene primer amplification, nucleated cell counts were estimated. Assay: immunoSEQ multiplex PCR; the TCRdb copy retains only in-frame clones and omits some. That table gives V, J and clone size, and the DNA gave D and trimming. The sample gives roughly 340,000 clones, about 89% of which show up once; approximately 3% is in the top ten.

The specimen was peripheral blood. V and J are TRBV5-1 and TRBJ1-6; 8 positions match TRBD1. This receptor was identified in a woman aged 25 to 39 with COVID-19, enrolled during active disease. The CDR3 nucleotides are TGCGCCAGCAGCTTGGCCGGGACAGGCCGATCACCCCTCCACTTT. It encodes CASSLAGTGRSPLHF.